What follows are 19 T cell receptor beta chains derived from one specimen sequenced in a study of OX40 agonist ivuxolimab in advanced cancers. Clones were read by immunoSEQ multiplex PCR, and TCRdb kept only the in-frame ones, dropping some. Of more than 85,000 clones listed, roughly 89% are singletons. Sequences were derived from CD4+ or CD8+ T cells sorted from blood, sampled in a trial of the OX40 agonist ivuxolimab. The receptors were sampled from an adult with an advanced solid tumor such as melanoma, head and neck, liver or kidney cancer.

The CDR3 DNA is TGTGCCAGCAGTGAAAGGGGATCCTATCAGCCCCAGCATTTT. Protein: CASSERGSYQPQHF. The gene calls are TRBV6-1 and TRBJ1-5, with D possibly matching TRBD1 (5 bases). V lost 2 bases and J 5 bases, leaving 10 bases between the germline ends. Germline CDR1 and CDR2: MNHNS and SASEGT. CDR3 length: 14 residues.

The CDR3 region has the DNA TGTGCCAGCAGCTTCGGACAGGCTCTGTCTAACTATGGCTACACCTTC. Protein sequence: CASSFGQALSNYGYTF. This chain links TRBV7-2 with TRBJ1-2, with 7 bases fitting TRBD1. Germline V CDR1 and CDR2: SGHTA, FQGNSA. CDR3 length equals 16 residues. The trim removed 3 bases at V and 0 bases at J, leaving 7 bases unmatched.

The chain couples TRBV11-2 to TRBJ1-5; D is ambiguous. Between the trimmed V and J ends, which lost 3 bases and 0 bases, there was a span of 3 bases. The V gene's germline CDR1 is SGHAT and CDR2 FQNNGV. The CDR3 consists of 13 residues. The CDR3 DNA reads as TGTGCCAGCAGCTTGGATAGCAATCAGCCCCAGCATTTT. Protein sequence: CASSLDSNQPQHF.

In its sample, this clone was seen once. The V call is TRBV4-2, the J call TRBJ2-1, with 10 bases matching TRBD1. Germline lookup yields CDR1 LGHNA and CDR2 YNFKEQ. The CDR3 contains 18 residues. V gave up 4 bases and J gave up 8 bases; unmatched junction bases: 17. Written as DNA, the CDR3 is TGTGCCAGCAGCCGGCAGAAGGTGACAGGGGGCTTCGGGGATGAGCAGTTCTTC. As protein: CASSRQKVTGGFGDEQFF.

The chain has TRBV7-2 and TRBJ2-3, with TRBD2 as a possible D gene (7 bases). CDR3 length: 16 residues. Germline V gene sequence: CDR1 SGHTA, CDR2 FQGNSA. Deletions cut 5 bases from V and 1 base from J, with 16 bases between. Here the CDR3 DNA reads TGTGCCAGCAGCGGAGGGGGGAGGGTACGCACAGATACGCAGTATTTT. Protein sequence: CASSGGGRVRTDTQYF. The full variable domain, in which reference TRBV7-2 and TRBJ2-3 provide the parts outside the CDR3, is GAGVSQSPSNKVTEKGKDVELRCDPISGHTALYWYRQSLGQGLEFLIYFQGNSAPDKSGLPSDRFSAERTGGSVSTLTIQRTQQEDSAVYLCASSGGGRVRTDTQYFGPGTRLTVL.

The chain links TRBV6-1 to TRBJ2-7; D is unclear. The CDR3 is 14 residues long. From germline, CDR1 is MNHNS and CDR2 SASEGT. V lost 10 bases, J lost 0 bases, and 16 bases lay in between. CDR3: CATKAYRSSYEQYF. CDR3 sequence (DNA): TGTGCCACCAAGGCGTACCGAAGCTCCTACGAGCAGTACTTC.

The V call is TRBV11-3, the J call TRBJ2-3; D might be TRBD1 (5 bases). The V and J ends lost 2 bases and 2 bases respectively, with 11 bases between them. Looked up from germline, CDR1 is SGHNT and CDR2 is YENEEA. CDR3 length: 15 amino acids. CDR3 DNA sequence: TGTGCCAGCAGCTTAATGGCAGGGAACACAGATACGCAGTATTTT. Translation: CASSLMAGNTDTQYF.

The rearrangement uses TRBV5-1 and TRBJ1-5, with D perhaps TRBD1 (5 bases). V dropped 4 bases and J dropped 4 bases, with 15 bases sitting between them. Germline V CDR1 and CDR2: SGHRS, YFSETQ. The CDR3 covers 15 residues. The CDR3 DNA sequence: TGCGCCAGCAGCGTGTTGGGGGGTACTAATCAGCCCCAGCATTTT. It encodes CASSVLGGTNQPQHF. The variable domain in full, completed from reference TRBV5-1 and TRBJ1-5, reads KAGVTQTPRYLIKTRGQQVTLSCSPISGHRSVSWYQQTPGQGLQFLFEYFSETQRNKGNFPGRFSGRQFSNSRSEMNVSTLELGDSALYLCASSVLGGTNQPQHFGDGTRLSIL.

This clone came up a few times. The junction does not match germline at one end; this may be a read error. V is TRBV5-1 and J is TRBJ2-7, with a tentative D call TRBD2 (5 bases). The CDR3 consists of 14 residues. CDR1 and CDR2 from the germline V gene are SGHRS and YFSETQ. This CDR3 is CASSLEVLSDVEDF. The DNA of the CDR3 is TGCGCCAGCAGCTTGGAGGTGCTGTCGGACGTGGAGGACTTC.

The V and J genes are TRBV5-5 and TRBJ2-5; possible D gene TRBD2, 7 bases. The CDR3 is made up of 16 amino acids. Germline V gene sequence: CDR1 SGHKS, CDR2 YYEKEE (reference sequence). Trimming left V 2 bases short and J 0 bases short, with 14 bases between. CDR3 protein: CASSFGGAPYQETQYF. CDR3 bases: TGTGCCAGCAGCTTTGGGGGGGCTCCGTACCAAGAGACCCAGTACTTC.

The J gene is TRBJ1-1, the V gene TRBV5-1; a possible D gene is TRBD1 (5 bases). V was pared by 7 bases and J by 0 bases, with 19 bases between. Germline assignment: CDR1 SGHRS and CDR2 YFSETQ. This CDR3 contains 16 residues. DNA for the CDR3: TGCGCCAGCGCTCCAAGCACAGGTTCCTTGAACACTGAAGCTTTCTTT. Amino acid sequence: CASAPSTGSLNTEAFF.

The CDR3 reads CASSPSTDTQYF. The CDR3 DNA reads as TGTGCCAGCAGCCCAAGCACAGATACGCAGTATTTT. The V call is TRBV7-3, the J call TRBJ2-3; no firm D call. Between the trimmed V and J ends, which lost 5 bases and 0 bases, there was a span of 3 bases. CDR1 SGHTA and CDR2 FQGTGA come from the germline V gene. The CDR3 runs to 12 residues.

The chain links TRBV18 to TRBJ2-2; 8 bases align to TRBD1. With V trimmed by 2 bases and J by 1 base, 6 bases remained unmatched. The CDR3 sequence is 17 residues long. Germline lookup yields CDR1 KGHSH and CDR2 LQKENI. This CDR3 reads CASSPFPGQGNTGELFF. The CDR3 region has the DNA TGTGCCAGCTCACCATTTCCTGGACAGGGGAACACCGGGGAGCTGTTTTTT.

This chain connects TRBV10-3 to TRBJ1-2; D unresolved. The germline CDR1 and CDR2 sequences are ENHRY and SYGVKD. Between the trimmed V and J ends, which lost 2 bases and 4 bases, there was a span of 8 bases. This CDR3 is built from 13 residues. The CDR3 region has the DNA TGTGCCATCAGTGAGAGGTCGAGCTATGGCTACACCTTC. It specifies CAISERSSYGYTF.

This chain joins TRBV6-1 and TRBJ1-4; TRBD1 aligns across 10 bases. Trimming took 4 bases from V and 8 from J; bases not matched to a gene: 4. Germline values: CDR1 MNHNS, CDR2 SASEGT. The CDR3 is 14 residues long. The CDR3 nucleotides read TGTGCCAGCAGTGTGGGGACAGGGGCAGAAAAACTGTTTTTT. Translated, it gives CASSVGTGAEKLFF.

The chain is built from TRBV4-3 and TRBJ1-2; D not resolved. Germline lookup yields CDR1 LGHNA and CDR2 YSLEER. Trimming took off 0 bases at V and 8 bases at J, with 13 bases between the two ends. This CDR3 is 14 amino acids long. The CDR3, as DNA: TGCGCCAGCAGCCAAGATTGGCAGCCAGGAGGCTACACCTTC. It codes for CASSQDWQPGGYTF.

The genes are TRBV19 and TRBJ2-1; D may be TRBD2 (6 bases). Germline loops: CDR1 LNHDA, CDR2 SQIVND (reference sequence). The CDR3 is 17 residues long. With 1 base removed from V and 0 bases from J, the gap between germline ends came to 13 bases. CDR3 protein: CASSIGDFRSSYNEQFF. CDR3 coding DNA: TGTGCCAGTAGTATAGGGGACTTCCGCAGCTCCTACAATGAGCAGTTCTTC. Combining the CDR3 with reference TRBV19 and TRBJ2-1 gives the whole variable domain DGGITQSPKYLFRKEGQNVTLSCEQNLNHDAMYWYRQDPGQGLRLIYYSQIVNDFQKGDIAEGYSVSREKKESFPLTVTSAQKNPTAFYLCASSIGDFRSSYNEQFFGPGTRLTVL.

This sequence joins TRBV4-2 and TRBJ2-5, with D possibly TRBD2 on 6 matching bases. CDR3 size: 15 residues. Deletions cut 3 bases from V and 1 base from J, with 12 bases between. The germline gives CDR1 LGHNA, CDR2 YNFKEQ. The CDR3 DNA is TGTGCCAGCAGCCAGGGAGTGGGGGGCCAAGAGACCCAGTACTTC. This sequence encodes CASSQGVGGQETQYF.

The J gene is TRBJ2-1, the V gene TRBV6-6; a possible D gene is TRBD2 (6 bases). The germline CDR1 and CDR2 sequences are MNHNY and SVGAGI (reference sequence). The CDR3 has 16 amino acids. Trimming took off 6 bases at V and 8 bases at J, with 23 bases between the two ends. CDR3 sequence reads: CASSRLVGVQGDEQFF. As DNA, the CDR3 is TGTGCCAGCAGCCGACTAGTGGGGGTCCAAGGGGATGAGCAGTTCTTC.